This T cell receptor (beta chain) was recovered during a study of regulatory T cells in long-lasting Graves disease. Trimming stripped 1 base from V and 0 bases from J, with 9 bases between. This CDR3 is built from 15 residues. Per germline, CDR1 SGHAT and CDR2 FQNNGV. Sequencing libraries for TCR beta were prepared with iRepertoire HTBI primers and Arm-PCR of CDR3 regions. Using its own MiXCR run on the multiplex PCR reads, TCRdb lists one record per CDR3 protein. The repertoire holds over 350,000 distinct CDR3 sequences, with about 15% as singletons. Indicated time point: newly diagnosed GD, antithyroid drugs for less than 3 months. PBMC-extracted RNA yielded the TCR library. This clonotype was seen ten or more times. The same sample was also studied in work on T cells in Graves' hyperthyroidism and ophthalmopathy. That report notes: The study used the HTBI primer set for a first-round RT-PCR of the TCR CDR3. A model of 13 V-J features distinguished ophthalmopathy from stable hyperthyroidism.

The sample consisted of peripheral blood mononuclear cells (PBMCs), taken at new diagnosis, from a patient treated with antithyroid drugs. This chain connects TRBV11-2 to TRBJ1-1; no definite D call. The TCR originated in a woman between 45 and 65 years old with Graves disease. The CDR3: CASSLVRVMNTEAFF. In DNA form, the CDR3 reads TGTGCCAGCAGCTTAGTTAGGGTGATGAACACTGAAGCTTTCTTT.